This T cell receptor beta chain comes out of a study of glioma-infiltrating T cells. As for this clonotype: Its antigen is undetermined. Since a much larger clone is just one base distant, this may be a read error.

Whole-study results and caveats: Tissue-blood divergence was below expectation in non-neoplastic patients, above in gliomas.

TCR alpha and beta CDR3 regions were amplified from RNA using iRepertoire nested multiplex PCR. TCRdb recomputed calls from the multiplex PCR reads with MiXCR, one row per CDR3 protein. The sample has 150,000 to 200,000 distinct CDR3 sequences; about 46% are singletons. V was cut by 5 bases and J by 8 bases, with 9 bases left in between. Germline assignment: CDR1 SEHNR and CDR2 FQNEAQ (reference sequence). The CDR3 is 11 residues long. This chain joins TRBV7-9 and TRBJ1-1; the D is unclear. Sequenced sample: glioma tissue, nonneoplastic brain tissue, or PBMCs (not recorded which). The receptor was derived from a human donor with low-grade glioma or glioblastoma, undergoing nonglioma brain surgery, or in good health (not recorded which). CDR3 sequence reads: CASSTGEEAFF. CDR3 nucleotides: TGTGCCAGCAGCACCGGGGAGGAAGCTTTCTTT.